Sequencing of this T cell receptor beta chain was carried out in a study of T cells in Graves' hyperthyroidism and ophthalmopathy. Background on the study: Peripheral blood sampling occurred at initial diagnosis, before any treatment.

Study conclusions and caveats: It was a median approximately 7.1 months before onset that the model predicted ophthalmopathy. A 13 V-J model separated ophthalmopathy from stable hyperthyroidism.

This CDR3 is 14 amino acids long. CDR1 is SQVTM and CDR2 is ANQGSEA in the germline V gene. Trimming removed 6 bases from V and 8 bases from J, with 22 bases in between. What was amplified from RNA transcripts were TCR beta CDR3 regions. The HTBI primer set served for first-round RT-PCR of the TCR CDR3. TCRdb analysed the multiplex PCR reads with MiXCR anew, one entry per CDR3 protein. The data show hundreds of thousands of distinct CDR3 sequences, with 38% seen just once and 7% to 10% held by the top ten. This clonotype was seen at least ten times. Its target is unknown. V and J are TRBV29-1 and TRBJ1-2; D is unclear. The receptor's source is a young man with Graves' hyperthyroidism. The sequencing input was blood. CDR3: CSVQRDTLTEGYTF. In DNA, the CDR3 is TGCAGCGTCCAAAGGGATACATTAACGGAGGGCTACACCTTC.